This T cell receptor beta chain was identified in a study of tumor-infiltrating lymphocytes in glioblastoma multiforme. This CDR3 region has 12 residues. In germline, CDR1 is PRHDT, CDR2 FYEKMQ (reference sequence). Trimming took off 6 bases at V and 8 bases at J, with 11 bases between the two ends. TCRB libraries came from RNA via three nested multiplex PCR rounds. TCRB-specific cDNA synthesis used 0.45 to 0.5 ug of total RNA. A single record per CDR3 protein comes from TCRdb applying MiXCR to the multiplex PCR reads. Of some 10,000 distinct CDR3 sequences in the sample, around 68% were seen once. For this clonotype: Here the CDR3 omits its conserved ending phenylalanine or tryptophan, so a read error is the likely source.

The TCR originated in a male donor with glioblastoma. J is TRBJ2-1 and V is TRBV13; no definite D call. Sequenced sample: brain tumor tissue. CDR3 in DNA: TGTGCCAGCAGGGTGGGGTACGATGAGCAGTTCTCC. Residues: CASRVGYDEQFS.